Shown below are 23 T cell receptor delta chains from a single sample sequenced in a study of γδ T cells in repeated Plasmodium falciparum infection. TCRdb reanalysed the multiplex PCR reads via CATT. The sample yields around 52,000 delta-chain clones, approximately 1.5% seen once. Vgamma9/Vdelta2+ and Vdelta2-negative gammadelta T cells were flow-sorted from PBMC for bulk sequencing. The sequenced sample consisted of gamma-delta T cells from blood. The receptors come from a pool of human donors (malaria-infected and uninfected, not separated).

This clone was seen ten or more times. The TCRdb protein, from a much larger clone, departs from this DNA's translation at residue 15, likely by read error; the protein shown derives from the DNA. No J gene call was made, and the V gene is TRDV2; TRDD3 is the table's D call, not checked against the DNA. The CDR3 has 16 amino acids. Germline loops: CDR1 GEAIGNYY, CDR2 EKD. CDR3 loop: CACEDTIVGQIYKLTF. The CDR3 DNA follows: TGTGCCTGTGAGGACACTATAGTGGGACAGATATACAAACTCACCTTT.

This clone was seen at least ten times. A far larger clone lies a single base away; this is likely a read error. Other DNA sequences from this sample encode an identical CDR3 as well. The chain is built from TRDV1 and TRDJ1, with D maybe TRDD3 (5 bases). From germline, CDR1 is TSWWSYY and CDR2 QGS. This CDR3 is built from 14 residues. The DNA of the CDR3 is TGTGCCCTTGGGGAGATAGAGTACACCGATAAACTCATCTTT. Residues: CALGEIEYTDKLIF.

A note on this clone: A single base separates this from a much larger clone, so it may be a read error. The chain is built from TRDV1 and TRDJ1; 8 positions agree with TRDD3. Matching the DNA to germline supplied the J gene, which TCRdb does not give. The germline CDR1 and CDR2 sequences are TSWWSYY and QGS. With V trimmed by 0 bases and J by 4 bases, 13 bases remained unmatched. CDR3 length equals 18 residues. This CDR3 is CALGELAMYRGISDKLIF. CDR3 nucleotides: TGTGCTCTTGGGGAACTCGCTATGTACCGGGGGATAAGCGATAAACTCATCTTT.

This clone showed up many times. A single base is all that separates this from a far larger clone, so a read error is likely. The same CDR3 can be traced to other DNA sequences in this sample. V gene TRDV2 combines with J gene TRDJ1; weak D call: TRDD3 (5 bases). CDR1 GEAIGNYY and CDR2 EKD come from the germline V gene. The CDR3 is 17 amino acids. In nucleotides, the CDR3 is TGTGCCTGTGACCGGGTTCCCGGGGTGGGGTCCCCCGATAAACTTATCTTT. Amino acids: CACDRVPGVGSPDKLIF.

As regards this clone: A far larger clone is just one base off, so this is likely a read error. The sample contains more than one DNA sequence encoding this CDR3. J is TRDJ1 and V is TRDV1; D may be TRDD3 (5 bases). Assignment of the J gene here rests on matching the DNA to germline, because TCRdb gives none. Germline CDR1 TSWWSYY, CDR2 QGS. CDR3 length: 20 residues. The CDR3 loop is CALGELLPLLGGMFTDKLIF. The DNA of the CDR3 is TGTGCCCTTGGGGAACTGCTGCCTCTCCTGGGAGGCATGTTCACCGACAAACTCATCTTT.

This clone showed up many times. This likely came from a read error, as a far larger clone is one base away. Additional DNA sequences in this sample encode the identical CDR3. The chain has TRDV1 and TRDJ1; the D gene is possibly TRDD3 (6 bases). Germline V gene sequence: CDR1 TSWWSYY, CDR2 QGS. The CDR3 sequence is 18 residues long. Trimming removed 2 bases at V and 3 bases at J, with 22 bases between. CDR3 loop: CALGEVPVLGDTPDKLIF. CDR3 coding DNA: TGTGCTCTTGGGGAAGTACCCGTACTGGGAGATACGCCCGATAAACTCATCTTT.

In regard to this clone: This likely came from a read error, as a far larger clone is one base away. This same CDR3 is encoded by further DNA sequences in the sample. The CDR3 reads CALGPPWGRWGGAGETDKLIF. As DNA, the CDR3 is TGTGCTCTTGGGCCACCCTGGGGACGATGGGGGGGCGCAGGGGAAACCGATAAACTCATCTTT. The V call is TRDV1, the J call TRDJ1; D is possibly TRDD3 (6 bases). Germline V CDR1 and CDR2: TSWWSYY, QGS. This CDR3 has 21 amino acids. Between the trimmed V and J ends, which lost 5 bases and 2 bases, there was a span of 33 bases.

This clone was seen more than once but under ten times. A far bigger clonotype differs at one base, so this is likely a read error. Other DNA variants within this sample encode the same CDR3. V and J are TRDV1 and TRDJ1, with 9 bases identical to TRDD3. Germline matching of the DNA provided the J gene here, since TCRdb leaves it blank. Germline values: CDR1 TSWWSYY, CDR2 QGS. The CDR3 covers 18 residues. The CDR3 loop reads CALGERKYWGTHTDKLIF. DNA for the CDR3: TGCGCTCTTGGGGAACGGAAGTACTGGGGGACTCACACCGATAAACTCATCTTT.

With regard to this clone: This probably arose from a read error, given a far larger clone one base away. Other nucleotide sequences in the sample specify the same CDR3. The V and J genes are TRDV1 and TRDJ1; D is unresolved. Germline values: CDR1 TSWWSYY, CDR2 QGS. V lost 1 base and J lost 0, with 24 bases in between. This CDR3 has 20 amino acids. CDR3 sequence reads: CALGEPREWLRVLYTDKLIF. CDR3 sequence (DNA): TGTGCTCTTGGGGAACCACGGGAGTGGCTAAGGGTCTTGTACACCGATAAACTCATCTTT.

This clone was picked up many times. The protein recorded in TCRdb matches a much larger clone and deviates from this DNA's translation at residue 12, suggesting a read error; the protein here is obtained by translating the DNA. The chain employs TRDV3 and TRDJ1; the D call may be TRDD2 or TRDD3 (5 bases each). The CDR3 runs 18 residues. Trimming removed 4 bases at V and 4 bases at J, with 31 bases between. The germline V gene has CDR1 TVYSNPD and CDR2 GDNSRS (reference sequence). The CDR3, as DNA: TGTGCCTCCCGCCTCCTAAGAGTATTCCGGGGGGTACGCGATAAACTCATCTTT. It is translated as CASRLLRVFRGVRDKLIF.

This clone was observed at least ten times. The protein recorded in TCRdb matches a much larger clone and deviates from this DNA's translation at residue 10, suggesting a read error; the protein here is obtained by translating the DNA. The rearrangement joins TRDV2 to TRDJ1; tentatively, D is TRDD3 (6 bases). V was shortened by 0 bases and J by 0 bases, with 19 bases between the two germline ends. The germline CDR1 and CDR2 sequences are GEAIGNYY and EKD. CDR3 length: 18 residues. The CDR3 sequence: CACDTVRGTPLYTDKLIF. CDR3 nucleotides: TGTGCCTGTGACACCGTCCGGGGGACCCCATTGTACACCGATAAACTCATCTTT.

This clone has a count of ten or more. TCRdb shows a much larger clone's protein in place of this DNA's translation, and the two differ at residue 13, likely through a read error; the protein shown is translated from the DNA. This chain uses TRDV2 with TRDJ1; TRDD3 agrees at 9 bases. The CDR3 spans 17 residues. Per the germline V gene, CDR1 is GEAIGNYY and CDR2 is EKD. CDR3 DNA: TGTGCCTGTGACACCTTACTGGGGGACCCATACACCTATAAACTCATCTTT. This sequence encodes CACDTLLGDPYTYKLIF.

This clone appeared a few times. TCRdb's listed protein matches a much larger clone and diverges from this DNA's translation at residue 5, likely through a read error; the protein shown comes from the DNA. The CDR3 nucleotides are TGTGCTCTTGGGGGACGAAGTATCAGGTACCCCATTGTGGGGGATACGTTCGGGTACACCGATAAACTCATCTTT. It translates to CALGGRSIRYPIVGDTFGYTDKLIF. This chain uses TRDV1 with TRDJ1, with 11 bases aligning to TRDD3. Here the J gene came from matching the DNA to germline, since TCRdb omits it. Trimming removed 4 bases from V and 0 bases from J; junction bases left unmatched: 31. Looked up from germline, CDR1 is TSWWSYY and CDR2 is QGS. The CDR3 is 25 amino acids.

This clone was observed a few times. TCRdb's protein, taken from a much larger clone, differs from this DNA's translation at residue 20, likely owing to a read error; the protein displayed comes from the DNA. V gene TRDV1 combines with J gene TRDJ1; 12 bases match TRDD3. The CDR3 is made up of 25 amino acids. V shed 1 base, J shed 4 bases, and the junction held 31 bases outside the gene matches. Germline V lookup: CDR1 TSWWSYY, CDR2 QGS. CDR3: CALGEQGNPTNKVWGIRWPIDKLIF. The DNA of the CDR3 is TGTGCTCTTGGGGAACAGGGCAATCCTACGAACAAAGTCTGGGGGATACGATGGCCCATCGATAAACTCATCTTT.

This clone was seen ten or more times. The mismatch at residue 6 between this DNA's translation and the TCRdb protein of a much larger clone likely reflects a read error; the protein shown is translated from the DNA. V and J are TRDV2 and TRDJ1, with 10 bases lining up with TRDD3. TCRdb lists no J gene, so it was determined here by aligning the DNA to germline. Germline V gene sequence: CDR1 GEAIGNYY, CDR2 EKD. CDR3 length: 16 residues. V was pared by 3 bases and J by 1 base, with 7 bases of the junction left unmatched. DNA of the CDR3: TGTGCCTGTGACTACGACTGGGGGATTGCCACCGATAAACTCATCTTT. Encoded protein: CACDYDWGIATDKLIF.

This clone was recorded a few times. The protein given by TCRdb reflects a much larger clone and differs at residue 21 from this DNA's translation, likely from a read error; the protein shown is the DNA's translation. This rearrangement joins TRDV1 to TRDJ1, with 9 bases that match TRDD3. CDR1 and CDR2 from the germline V gene are TSWWSYY and QGS. CDR3 length equals 24 residues. The DNA for the CDR3 is TGTGCTCTTGGGGAAGTCCTCAAGAAAGTACACTGGGGGACACGATTGTTTAACATCGATCAACTCATCTTT. It translates to CALGEVLKKVHWGTRLFNIDQLIF.

This clone showed up many times. This probably arose from a read error, given a far larger clone one base away. Other DNA sequences in the same sample also yield this CDR3. V gene TRDV1 combines with J gene TRDJ1; D remains unclear. Germline CDR1 and CDR2: TSWWSYY and QGS. The CDR3 spans 13 residues. The CDR3 here is CALVGAYTDKLIF. CDR3 nucleotides: TGCGCTCTTGTAGGCGCGTACACCGATAAACTCATCTTT.

Turning to this clone: This likely traces to a read error, being one base from a far larger clone. In the same sample, other DNA sequences code for this CDR3. The genes are TRDV2 and TRDJ2; no clear D. As TCRdb names no J gene, one was assigned here on the basis of a DNA match to germline. Germline V gives CDR1 GEAIGNYY, CDR2 EKD. The CDR3 contains 11 residues. The CDR3 loop is CACKKGAQLFF. In DNA, the CDR3 is TGCGCCTGTAAGAAGGGAGCACAACTCTTCTTT.

With respect to this clone: TCRdb has a much larger clone's protein, which differs at residue 14 from the translation of this DNA, likely because of a read error; what is shown is the protein translated from the DNA. The chain is built from TRDV1 and TRDJ1; 10 bases map to TRDD3. The J gene is not listed in TCRdb, so it was assigned here from a DNA match to germline. After removal of 4 bases from V and 4 bases from J, the junction contained 18 bases not matched to a gene. Per germline, CDR1 TSWWSYY and CDR2 QGS. CDR3 length equals 19 residues. The CDR3 is CALGGQIVLGDRKFDKLIF. The CDR3 DNA reads TGTGCTCTTGGGGGACAAATAGTCCTGGGGGATAGGAAATTCGATAAACTCATCTTT.

With regard to this clone: The protein held in TCRdb is that of a much larger clone and does not match this DNA's translation at residue 7, likely because of a read error; the protein shown is translated from the DNA. The chain joins TRDV3 to TRDJ1; a possible D gene is TRDD3 (6 bases). Trimming stripped 2 bases from V and 2 bases from J, with 39 bases between. The CDR3 has 22 amino acids. Germline CDR1 and CDR2: TVYSNPD and GDNSRS (reference sequence). The CDR3 reads CAFREGHFSPFWGPGRTDKLIF. For the CDR3, the DNA is TGTGCCTTTCGTGAAGGGCACTTCTCCCCTTTCTGGGGTCCAGGGAGAACCGATAAACTCATCTTT.

This clone was counted at least ten times. The chain has TRDV1 and TRDJ1; D may correspond to TRDD2 or TRDD3 (8 bases each). The CDR3 contains 23 residues. The V end lost 1 base, the J end lost 0 bases, and 33 bases lay between the germline ends. CDR1 and CDR2 (germline): TSWWSYY, QGS. The CDR3 region has the DNA TGTGCTCTTGGGGAACCCTTCCTATTTTCACTGGGGGTCGTATTACTGTACACCGATAAACTCATCTTT. It is translated as CALGEPFLFSLGVVLLYTDKLIF.

As concerns this clone: The protein that TCRdb holds for this DNA derives from a much larger clone and differs from the translated DNA at residue 18, which likely indicates a read error; the protein shown here is translated from the DNA. The chain combines TRDV1 with TRDJ1; the D is unclear. The J gene comes from matching the DNA to germline here; TCRdb lacks it. This CDR3 spans 21 amino acids. The germline V gene encodes CDR1 TSWWSYY and CDR2 QGS. This CDR3 reads CALGEPPLHVRGTLYTDELIF. The CDR3 DNA sequence: TGTGCTCTTGGGGAACCCCCTTTACACGTACGGGGTACATTATACACCGATGAACTCATCTTT.

On this clone: The translation of this DNA and the TCRdb protein of a much larger clone differ at residue 12, probably owing to a read error; the protein shown here is translated from the DNA. The chain employs TRDV2 and TRDJ1; 10 nucleotides agree with TRDD3. No J segment appears in TCRdb, so it was assigned here by matching the sequence to germline. CDR3 length: 19 amino acids. Germline CDR1 is GEAIGNYY and CDR2 is EKD. V dropped 0 bases and J dropped 5; count of bases not matched to a gene: 17. The CDR3 region has the DNA TGTGCCTGTGACACCGCGGGTGTACTGGGGGATGCAGTAAGAGATAAACTCATCTTT. This sequence encodes CACDTAGVLGDAVRDKLIF.